This T cell receptor beta chain was profiled in a study of blood T cell repertoires in COVID-19. Whole-study context: The samples span acute and convalescent COVID-19 from the United States, Italy and Spain. In each case, the material was cDNA or gDNA derived from T cells, B-cell-depleted T cells, or PBMCs.

V lost 6 bases to trimming and J lost 6 bases; unmatched junction nucleotides: 1. CDR3 size: 13 residues. Germline assignment: CDR1 LNHDA and CDR2 SQIVND (reference sequence). Profiling relied on immunoSEQ multiplex PCR, and the TCRdb table lists in-frame clones only, not all of them. Here the sample spans fewer than 200,000 clones, 90% being singletons. The clonotype was recovered from a man aged 45 to 65 with acute or convalescent COVID-19. Sequencing input: peripheral blood. This chain uses TRBV19 with TRBJ2-1, with 11 bases aligning to TRBD2. The CDR3: CASRLAGVNEQFF. The DNA for the CDR3 is TGTGCCAGTAGACTAGCGGGGGTCAATGAGCAGTTCTTC.